This T cell receptor (beta chain) was captured by sequencing in a study of blood T cell repertoires in COVID-19. Study-level information: PBMCs, B-cell-depleted T cells, or T cells provided the cDNA or gDNA that made up the material.

Germline V lookup: CDR1 MNHEY, CDR2 SMNVEV (reference sequence). The CDR3 has 17 residues. The junction had 17 bases not matched to a gene; V was cut back by 5 bases and J by 4 bases. How the authors handled the data: The authors estimated nucleated cell counts from reference gene primer amplification. Sequencing was performed with immunoSEQ multiplex PCR; in TCRdb, only in-frame clones are kept and a portion is missing. Clone size and the V and J calls come from that table; the DNA yielded D and trimming. The sample includes some 220,000 clones, nearly 90% of them seen just once. The material sequenced was peripheral blood. The chain has TRBV27 and TRBJ2-7, with TRBD2 identical over 7 bases. This TCR derives from a young woman who had recovered from COVID-19. DNA of the CDR3: TGTGCCAGCAGTCCGAATCACCTTCGCGGGAGTGTGTACGAGCAGTACTTC. It is translated as CASSPNHLRGSVYEQYF.